This T cell receptor (beta chain) was profiled in a study of blood T cells in healthy people across ages. Germline CDR1 MGHRA, CDR2 YSYEKL. The CDR3 length is 14 residues. The junction had 3 bases not matched to a gene; V was cut back by 4 bases and J by 2 bases. Sample-barcoded 5' priming and a J-beta primer mix drove a second PCR of 7 to 11 cycles. TCRdb ran MiXCR on the 5' RACE reads and lists one entry per CDR3 protein. This sample has fewer than 800,000 distinct CDR3 sequences, with about 32% found just once. This clonotype occurred many times. No antigen is known for it. Overall study results and limits: Long-lived and aged donors differed, with more naive CD4+ cells and higher diversity in the long-lived.

The receptor was isolated from a woman older than 75 in good health. Sequenced: blood. The chain is built from TRBV4-1 and TRBJ2-7; the match to TRBD1 covers 9 bases. In nucleotides, the CDR3 is TGCGCCAGCAGCCTCCGGGACAGGGCCTACGAGCAGTACTTC. It yields the protein CASSLRDRAYEQYF.